This TCR beta chain came from a study of blood T cell repertoires in COVID-19 (dated by TCRdb to the early 2020s). About the investigation overall: The collaborator samples originated in the United States, Italy and Spain and spanned the acute and convalescent phases of COVID-19. The prospective study material was composed of cDNA or gDNA derived from T cells, B-cell-depleted T cells, or PBMCs. Deeply sampled blood TCRbeta repertoires from subjects exposed to, actively infected with, or recovered from COVID-19 were included in the dataset. The repertoires were released in a freely available public database intended as a resource for research on the immune response to SARS-CoV-2. Samples came from the ongoing ImmuneRACE study (first 160 participants) plus 1,254 subjects from 6 global collaborators. The sample metadata nearly always contained a de-identified subject ID, COVID-19 status, age in years and sex. Where HLA class I and class II types were available, the types were taken from metadata supplied by the sample provider, not from assay-based typing. The full study reports these points: The quantity of clinical and demographic metadata differed by source and by participant and was supplied without curation.

Including the terminal cysteine and phenylalanine, the CDR3 comprises 13 residues. Just CDR3 DNA is preserved here, 39 bases in frame from base 1. Deletion took 1 base off V and 5 bases off J, with a span of 6 bases between the germline ends. Whole blood was collected in K2EDTA tubes by collaborating institutions according to the institutions' own protocols. For TCRbeta analysis, collaborator samples were shipped as frozen whole blood, as isolated PBMCs, or as DNA extracted from either sample type. TCRbeta CDR3 regions were amplified from genomic DNA using the immunoSEQ Assay, a bias-controlled multiplex PCR. The study's processing was this. The number of nucleated cells in each sample was estimated from the amplification of reference gene primers within the assay. To quantify the absolute abundance of each unique TCRbeta CDR3 rearrangement, sequence reads were collapsed and filtered. For each sample, productive Simpson clonality was calculated by taking the square root of Simpson's diversity index across productive rearrangements. This is the immuneACCESS table as TCRdb keeps it, with only in-frame sequences that have V and J called. A part of the clones is gone; compared with another copy, unresolved V genes explain less than half, and the rest is unexplained. The DNA was the basis for D and trimming; V, J and clone size are from that table. This sample lists 100,000 to 150,000 clones; under 80% were detected once. The ten largest make up about 2.3% of the sample.

Regarding this clone: Its target antigen remains unknown. Base-call qualities are not available, and no considerably larger clone is one nucleotide away.

Sample: peripheral blood. This chain is built from TRBV12-3 or TRBV12-4 and TRBJ1-5, with the D gene call left open. The TCR originated in a man aged 70-80 years with acute or convalescent COVID-19. The CDR3 here reads CASSLGLDQPQHF. The sequence in DNA is TGTGCCAGCAGTTTAGGGCTGGATCAGCCCCAGCATTTT.